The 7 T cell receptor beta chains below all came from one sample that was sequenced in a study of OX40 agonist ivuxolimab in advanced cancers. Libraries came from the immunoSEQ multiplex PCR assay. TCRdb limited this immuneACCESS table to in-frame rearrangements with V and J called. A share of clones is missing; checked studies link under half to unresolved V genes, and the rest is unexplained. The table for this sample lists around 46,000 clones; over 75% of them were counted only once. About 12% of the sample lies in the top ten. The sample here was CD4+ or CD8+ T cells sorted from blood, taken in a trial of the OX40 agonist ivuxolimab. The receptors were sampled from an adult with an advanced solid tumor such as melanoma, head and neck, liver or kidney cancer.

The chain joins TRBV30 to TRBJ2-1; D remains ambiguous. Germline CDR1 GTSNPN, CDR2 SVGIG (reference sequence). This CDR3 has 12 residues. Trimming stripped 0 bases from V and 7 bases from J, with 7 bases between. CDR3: CAWSVPGNEQFF. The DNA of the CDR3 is TGTGCCTGGAGTGTACCCGGGAATGAGCAGTTCTTC.

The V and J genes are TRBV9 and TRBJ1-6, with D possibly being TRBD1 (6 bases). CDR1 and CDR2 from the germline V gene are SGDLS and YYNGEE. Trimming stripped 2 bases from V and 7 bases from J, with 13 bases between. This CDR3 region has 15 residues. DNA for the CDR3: TGTGCCAGCAGCGTTTTGGGGGCAAACAATTCACCCCTCCACTTT. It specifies CASSVLGANNSPLHF.

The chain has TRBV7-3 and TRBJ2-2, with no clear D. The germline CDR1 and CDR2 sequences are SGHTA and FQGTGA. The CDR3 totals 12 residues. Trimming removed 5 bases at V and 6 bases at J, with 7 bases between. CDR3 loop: CASSPRAGELFF. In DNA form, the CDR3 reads TGTGCCAGCAGCCCCCGCGCCGGGGAGCTGTTTTTT.

As DNA, the CDR3 is TGTGCCAGCAGTTACCAGCGGGGTTCCTACAATGAGCAGTTCTTC. Protein sequence: CASSYQRGSYNEQFF. The chain carries TRBV27 and TRBJ2-1, with 7 positions matching TRBD2. Germline CDR1 is MNHEY and CDR2 is SMNVEV (reference sequence). This CDR3 is built from 15 residues. The trim removed 4 bases at V and 1 base at J, leaving 4 bases unmatched.

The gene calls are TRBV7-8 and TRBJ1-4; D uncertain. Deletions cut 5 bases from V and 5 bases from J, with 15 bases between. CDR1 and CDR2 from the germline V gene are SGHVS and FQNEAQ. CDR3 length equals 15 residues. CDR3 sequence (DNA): TGTGCCAGCAGCCCCGTCAGGCAGACCAATGAAAAACTGTTTTTT. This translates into CASSPVRQTNEKLFF.

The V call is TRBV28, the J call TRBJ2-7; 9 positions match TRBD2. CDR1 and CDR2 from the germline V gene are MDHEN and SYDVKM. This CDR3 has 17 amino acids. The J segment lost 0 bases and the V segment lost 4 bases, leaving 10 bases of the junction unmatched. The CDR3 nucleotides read TGTGCCAGCAGTTCTCCGGGACTAGCCGTTAACTCCTACGAGCAGTACTTC. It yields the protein CASSSPGLAVNSYEQYF.

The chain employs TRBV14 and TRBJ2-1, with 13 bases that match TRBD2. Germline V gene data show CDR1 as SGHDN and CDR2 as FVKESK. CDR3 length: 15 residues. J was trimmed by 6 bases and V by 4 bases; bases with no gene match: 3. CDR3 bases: TGTGCCAGCAGCCCTACTAGCGGGGGGGCCAATGAGCAGTTCTTC. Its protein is CASSPTSGGANEQFF.